This entry lists 6 T cell receptor beta chains sequenced from one sample in a study of shared clonotypes between healthy human individuals. Terminally differentiated effector memory CD45RA+ cells were excluded from the naive CD8 cells, which were CD45RO-negative and positively selected for CCR7. Profiling relied on immunoSEQ multiplex PCR, and the TCRdb table lists in-frame clones only, not all of them. The data hold 1.5 million to 2.5 million clones, with roughly 94% observed a single time. The sequenced material came from naive CD8+ T cells sorted from blood. These receptors all stem from a man aged 18 to 35 in good health.

The chain joins TRBV5-5 to TRBJ2-7, with D possibly being TRBD2 (6 bases). The CDR3 covers 15 residues. Trimming cost V 4 bases and J 7 bases, with 21 bases left between them. Germline values: CDR1 SGHKS, CDR2 YYEKEE (reference sequence). The chain's CDR3 is CASSPEWEAAWEQYF. The CDR3 DNA is TGTGCCAGCAGCCCCGAGTGGGAGGCCGCCTGGGAGCAGTACTTC.

V gene TRBV11-2 combines with J gene TRBJ1-1, with 8 nucleotides matching TRBD1. Unmatched junction bases numbered 20, after V lost 1 base and J lost 10 bases. The CDR3 extends over 18 amino acids. Germline V gives CDR1 SGHAT, CDR2 FQNNGV. The CDR3 protein is CASSLGGWGTGGEHAAFF. The CDR3 bases are TGTGCCAGCAGCTTAGGAGGTTGGGGTACAGGGGGGGAGCATGCAGCTTTCTTT.

The V call is TRBV4-1, the J call TRBJ2-1; D gene uncertain. Between the trimmed V and J ends, which lost 1 base and 2 bases, there was a span of 6 bases. The CDR3 extends over 14 amino acids. Germline CDR1 and CDR2: MGHRA and YSYEKL. The CDR3 loop is CASSQVSAYNEQFF. The CDR3 coding sequence is TGCGCCAGCAGCCAAGTAAGTGCCTACAATGAGCAGTTCTTC.

The chain is built from TRBV4-2 and TRBJ1-2; D might be TRBD1 (6 bases). This CDR3 contains 17 residues. V shed 0 bases and J shed 1 base, with 15 bases lying between them. Looked up from germline, CDR1 is LGHNA and CDR2 is YNFKEQ. CDR3 nucleotides: TGTGCCAGCAGCCAAGAAATACAGGGTCCCATTAACTATGGCTACACCTTC. Residues: CASSQEIQGPINYGYTF.

The chain carries TRBV4-3 and TRBJ2-2, with 11 bases fitting TRBD2. CDR3 length: 17 amino acids. Germline assignment: CDR1 LGHNA and CDR2 YSLEER. J gave up 0 bases and V 8 bases, and 8 bases lay outside the gene matches. CDR3 bases: TGCGCCAGCGGATGGGGACTAGCGGCGCCGAACACCGGGGAGCTGTTTTTT. As protein: CASGWGLAAPNTGELFF.

V is TRBV4-3 and J is TRBJ2-1; 10 bases align to TRBD2. V trimming: 0 bases; J trimming: 4 bases; junction bases outside the gene matches: 6. This CDR3 is built from 17 residues. Germline V gives CDR1 LGHNA, CDR2 YSLEER. For the CDR3, the DNA is TGCGCCAGCAGCCAAGAGACTCTAGCGGGGGTTTACAATGAGCAGTTCTTC. This gives the protein CASSQETLAGVYNEQFF.